Below are 21 T cell receptor beta chains sequenced from a single sample in a study. TCRdb analysed the 5' RACE reads with MiXCR anew, one entry per CDR3 protein. The sample records about 62,000 distinct CDR3 sequences, 25% to 35% being singletons. Sequencing was done on a sample of tumor-infiltrating naive CD4+ T cells sorted from the breast tumor. Subset described: naive CD4+ T cells, CD4+CD45RA+CD25-. All receptors derive from a female donor with breast cancer.

The chain employs TRBV4-1 and TRBJ2-5, with no clear D. CDR1 and CDR2 from the germline V gene are MGHRA and YSYEKL. Trimming left V 0 bases short and J 2 bases short, with 4 bases between. The CDR3 totals 13 residues. The chain's CDR3 is CASSQERQETQYF. CDR3 in DNA: TGCGCCAGCAGCCAAGAGCGGCAAGAGACCCAGTACTTC.

By its share, this clonotype is medium-sized. The chain couples TRBV4-2 to TRBJ2-4; the D call may be TRBD1 or TRBD2 (5 bases each). The V end was cut by 1 base, the J end by 7 bases, with 14 bases between. The CDR3 runs to 15 residues. CDR1 LGHNA and CDR2 YNFKEQ come from the germline V gene. CDR3 DNA: TGTGCCAGCAGCCAAGCGGGACCCTCCGAGAACATTCAGTACTTC. Translated, it gives CASSQAGPSENIQYF.

This clonotype turned up a few times. The genes are TRBV6-1 and TRBJ2-1; D is perhaps TRBD1 (5 bases). The CDR3 covers 15 residues. Germline CDR1 reads MNHNS; CDR2 reads SASEGT. V gave up 7 bases and J gave up 5 bases, with 18 bases separating them. The CDR3 region has the DNA TGTGCCAGCATCCTCACAAAGGCACAGGACAATGAGCAGTTCTTC. Translating gives CASILTKAQDNEQFF.

Concerning this clonotype itself: It may be a read error: a sequence one base away is much more abundant. The CDR3 DNA follows: TGTACCAGCAGCCTCCGGGGGGGCAGCAACATTCAGTACTTC. Translated, it gives CTSSLRGGSNIQYF. V usage is TRBV7-3 and J usage is TRBJ2-4; 8 bases align to TRBD2. CDR1 is SGHTA and CDR2 is FQGTGA in the germline V gene. CDR3 size: 14 residues.

As for this clonotype: A much bigger clone sits one base away, suggesting this may be a read error. The rearrangement uses TRBV6-1 and TRBJ2-5, with D possibly TRBD1 on 5 matching bases. The CDR3 length is 14 residues. The germline V gene encodes CDR1 MNHNS and CDR2 SASEGT. V lost 7 bases and J 0 bases, leaving 12 bases between the germline ends. The CDR3 DNA follows: TGTGCCAGCAATGAGGACATTTACCAAGAGACCCAGTACTTC. It translates to CASNEDIYQETQYF.

This clonotype appeared a few times. This chain joins TRBV7-2 and TRBJ2-1; no definite D call. The CDR3 has 14 amino acids. The germline CDR1 and CDR2 sequences are SGHTA and FQGNSA. Trimming took off 5 bases at V and 0 bases at J, with 8 bases between the two ends. The CDR3 region has the DNA TGTGCCAGCAGCCCGGCGGACTCCTACAATGAGCAGTTCTTC. As protein: CASSPADSYNEQFF.

The chain couples TRBV6-1 to TRBJ1-6; 7 positions match TRBD1. The CDR3 spans 13 residues. Germline CDR1 is MNHNS and CDR2 is SASEGT. V was clipped by 9 bases and J by 2 bases; unmatched bases: 1. The CDR3 is CASGTAYNSPLHF. Here the CDR3 DNA reads TGTGCCAGTGGGACAGCCTATAATTCACCCCTCCACTTT.

This clonotype was seen only a few times. V usage is TRBV5-1 and J usage is TRBJ2-3; the D call may be TRBD1 or TRBD2 (5 bases each). The CDR3 is made up of 13 amino acids. The V gene's germline CDR1 is SGHRS and CDR2 YFSETQ. The V gene lost 4 bases and the J gene lost 5 bases, with 11 bases spanning the gap. The CDR3 reads CASSPGPLDTQYF. The CDR3, as DNA: TGCGCCAGCAGCCCGGGACCTTTAGATACGCAGTATTTT.

The V gene is TRBV5-6, the J gene TRBJ1-2; no clear D gene. The V and J ends lost 0 bases and 4 bases respectively, with 1 base between them. Germline values: CDR1 SGHDT, CDR2 YYEEEE. The CDR3 is 11 amino acids. The CDR3 spells CASSLGYGYTF. DNA for the CDR3: TGTGCCAGCAGCTTGGGCTATGGCTACACCTTC.

This clonotype turned up a few times. The chain combines TRBV5-1 with TRBJ1-1; possibly TRBD1 for D (6 bases). Germline lookup yields CDR1 SGHRS and CDR2 YFSETQ. V lost 3 bases and J 1 base, leaving 13 bases between the germline ends. The CDR3 is 15 residues long. CDR3 amino acids: CASSSGGAKNTEAFF. The CDR3 region has the DNA TGCGCCAGCAGCTCCGGGGGGGCCAAGAACACTGAAGCTTTCTTT.

This clonotype has just a few counts. This chain uses TRBV4-2 with TRBJ2-3, with D possibly being TRBD2 (6 bases). Trimming removed 4 bases at V and 1 base at J, with 18 bases between. This CDR3 comprises 17 residues. CDR1 is LGHNA, CDR2 YNFKEQ, per germline. Here the CDR3 reads CASSPRGYGGGTDTQYF. The DNA for the CDR3 is TGTGCCAGCAGCCCAAGAGGTTACGGCGGGGGCACAGATACGCAGTATTTT.

The chain couples TRBV27 to TRBJ1-5; 12 nucleotides line up with TRBD1. Trimming took 4 bases from V and 5 from J; bases not matched to a gene: 6. Germline V gene data show CDR1 as MNHEY and CDR2 as SMNVEV (reference sequence). The CDR3 runs 16 residues. This CDR3 reads CASSSPGTGGYQPQHF. For the CDR3, the DNA is TGTGCCAGCAGTTCTCCCGGGACAGGGGGCTATCAGCCCCAGCATTTT.

The chain couples TRBV20-1 to TRBJ2-1; D is ambiguous. Trimming took off 3 bases at V and 6 bases at J, with 9 bases between the two ends. CDR1 and CDR2 from the germline V gene are DFQATT and SNEGSKA (reference sequence). The length of the CDR3 is 12 residues. DNA of the CDR3: TGCAGTGCTAGTAAAGACTTCAATGAGCAGTTCTTC. Encoded protein: CSASKDFNEQFF.

V usage is TRBV7-6 and J usage is TRBJ1-1; no clear D. Trimming took off 5 bases at V and 4 bases at J, with 11 bases between the two ends. From germline, CDR1 is SGHVS and CDR2 FNYEAQ. The CDR3 is made up of 13 amino acids. The CDR3 loop reads CASSKNLATEAFF. CDR3 coding DNA: TGTGCCAGCAGCAAAAACCTCGCCACTGAAGCTTTCTTT.

The rearrangement uses TRBV7-2 and TRBJ2-1; D might be TRBD1 (6 bases). This CDR3 has 13 amino acids. With 9 bases removed from V and 6 bases from J, the gap between germline ends came to 15 bases. Germline lookup yields CDR1 SGHTA and CDR2 FQGNSA. The CDR3 protein is CASSSAGANEQFF. The CDR3 DNA reads TGTGCCAGTAGTTCCGCAGGGGCCAATGAGCAGTTCTTC.

V gene TRBV5-1 combines with J gene TRBJ1-1; 8 nucleotides line up with TRBD1. J gave up 1 base and V 4 bases, and 6 bases lay outside the gene matches. Germline CDR1 SGHRS, CDR2 YFSETQ. The CDR3 has 15 amino acids. CDR3 region: CASSEIDRGNTEAFF. The CDR3 DNA follows: TGCGCCAGCAGCGAAATAGACAGGGGGAACACTGAAGCTTTCTTT.

This clonotype was seen a few times. V is TRBV2 and J is TRBJ1-6, with a tentative D call TRBD1 (5 bases). Germline V CDR1 and CDR2: SNHLY, FYNNEI. This CDR3 contains 13 residues. The V end was cut by 6 bases, the J end by 6 bases, with 9 bases between. The CDR3 loop is CASSRAANSPLHF. The CDR3 DNA is TGTGCCAGCAGCAGGGCAGCTAATTCACCCCTCCACTTT.

Concerning this clonotype: The DNA is left out, because the CDR3 cannot be placed on it with certainty; the CDR3 is given as TCRdb lists it. The rearrangement uses TRBV20-1 and TRBJ1-2; the D call in the table, TRBD1, was not verified against the DNA. Germline V lookup: CDR1 DFQATT, CDR2 SNEGSKA (reference sequence). The CDR3 totals 13 residues, both ends included. The CDR3 sequence: CSAPRPPTYGCTF.

V and J are TRBV29-1 and TRBJ2-7, with D perhaps TRBD1 (5 bases). V was trimmed by 7 bases and J by 6 bases, leaving 16 bases between them. This CDR3 is built from 12 residues. Germline lookup yields CDR1 SQVTM and CDR2 ANQGSEA. The CDR3 nucleotides read TGCAGCGGTCAGGGTAGAGGTGGCGAGCAGTACTTC. Translating gives CSGQGRGGEQYF.

CDR3: CAWSDSRYNEQFF. DNA for the CDR3: TGTGCCTGGAGTGACTCCCGTTACAATGAGCAGTTCTTC. The gene calls are TRBV30 and TRBJ2-1; D remains ambiguous. V was cut by 1 base and J by 4 bases, with 8 bases left in between. Germline V lookup: CDR1 GTSNPN, CDR2 SVGIG (reference sequence). The CDR3 runs to 13 residues.

The chain joins TRBV20-1 to TRBJ2-3, with 8 bases aligning to TRBD2. From germline, CDR1 is DFQATT and CDR2 SNEGSKA (reference sequence). This CDR3 region has 12 residues. The V and J ends lost 6 bases and 1 base, in that order; junction bases with no gene match: 0. The CDR3 nucleotides read TGCAGTGCAGCGGGGGGCACAGATACGCAGTATTTT. Its protein product is CSAAGGTDTQYF.